The source of this T cell receptor (beta chain) is a study of shared clonotypes between healthy human individuals (TCRdb year 2020). Regarding the study in general: The cohort included three men and a couple of women between 18 and 49 years of age. Libraries were prepared and TCR repertoires were sequenced by different laboratories using diverse techniques, in order to increase sequencing depth and limit assay-specific biases. The study deeply sequenced blood TCR repertoires of about 5 healthy adults to estimate repertoire size and the extent of clonotype sharing between individuals. Leukapheresis yielded between about 0.8 and 9.5 billion PBMCs per donor.

Results the study describes overall, beyond this receptor: Sampling was limited to blood, and TCR repertoires in tissue likely differ from TCR repertoires in blood. The small number of donors limited the genetic and exposure-history diversity represented. Pairwise subsampling indicated that sequencing depth was expected to affect the degree of clonotype sharing among donors.

The donors were healthy, HIV-negative adults with no recently reported acute infections or vaccinations. Every donor was a Caucasian adult residing in Nashville, Tennessee, USA. For unsorted samples, 90 million or so PBMCs were counted, and genomic DNA was extracted using the QIAamp DNA Blood Mini kit. After blood collection by leukapheresis, PBMCs were isolated using Ficoll-Histopaque density gradient centrifugation and then cryopreserved in the vapor phase of liquid nitrogen. Using the deep immunoSEQ assay, multiplex PCR amplified TCR CDR3 regions from genomic DNA. Extracted genomic DNA from each cell subset was distributed evenly across all wells of several immunoSEQ 96-well plates, and each plate was treated as a replicate. Each replicate PCR for unsorted PBMC received 300 to 350 ng genomic DNA, equal to approximately 30,000 T cell genomes. Genomic DNA from unsorted PBMC was sequenced over ten immunoSEQ deep assay plates. Purified libraries were quantified with a Qubit 3.0 fluorometer, sized on a Bioanalyzer 2100, and re-quantified with the KAPA Library Quantification kit. A separate single-read 150-cycle Illumina NextSeq 550 flow cell was used to sequence each immunoSEQ 96-well plate. On the authors' methods: Because the immunoSEQ output included only junctional sequences and no quality scores, the filtering could not be the same as the filtering used for full-length reads. To assign V/J genes and CDR3, sequences were annotated against IMGT germline references using PyIR, a Python wrapper for IgBLAST v1.9. Reads with weak V/J assignments (E-value above 1e-6), missing CDR3, stop codons, out-of-frame junctions, or ambiguous translated residues were removed. V3J clonotypes were defined by identical inferred V gene, J gene, and CDR3 amino acid sequence. Percentage overlap between repertoires was computed as shared unique clonotypes divided by the size of the smaller repertoire. RTK rarefaction, the Chao1 estimator, and Recon v2.1 estimates of unobserved clonotypes were used to assess repertoire richness. TCRdb holds this immuneACCESS table with in-frame rearrangements only. Some clones are missing; in checked studies, unresolved V genes explain under half, and the rest has no known cause. V, J and clone size derive from that table, while D and trimming were established from the DNA sequence. In all, the sample holds 470,000 or so clones, and 81% of those were seen once. The ten largest clones capture about 13% of the sample.

Details on this clone: Its antigen is still unknown. The record has no base qualities; no much larger clone is one base away.

Via the germline V gene, CDR1 is MNHNS and CDR2 SASEGT. V is cut back by 5 bases and J by 2 bases, with 2 bases in the junction unmatched. The CDR3 contains 13 residues, cysteine and phenylalanine counted. Here the CDR3 DNA is all that survives: 39 bases in frame from base 1. The chain uses TRBV6-1 and TRBJ2-5; the junction holds 7 bases that match TRBD1. The TCR sequence derives from a woman aged 40 to 49 in good health. Some clones in this sample may be carry-over from other donors' samples. The sequenced sample was PBMCs. The CDR3 reads CASSRDRQETQYF. At the DNA level, the sequence is TGTGCCAGCAGTCGGGACAGACAAGAGACCCAGTACTTC.